Each of the 13 T cell receptor beta chains below was sequenced from the same sample in a study of cytomegalovirus exposure and HLA in healthy donors. Use of 60 Vbeta and 13 Jbeta primers characterized the PCR. Method: immunoSEQ multiplex PCR; TCRdb's copy keeps in-frame clones and lacks some. The sample has about 130,000 clones; approximately 87% are singletons. Sequencing was performed on PBMCs. The receptors here all came from a man aged 18-30 years in good health and CMV-seropositive.

This clone appeared a single time. The V and J genes are TRBV6-6 and TRBJ2-1; D may be TRBD1 (6 bases). Trimming left V 5 bases short and J 8 bases short, with 19 bases between. There are 15 residues in the CDR3. In germline, CDR1 is MNHNY, CDR2 SVGAGI (reference sequence). Written as DNA, the CDR3 is TGTGCCAGCAGTACACAGGGCCGGTTTAGGGATGAGCAGTTCTTC. It translates to CASSTQGRFRDEQFF.

This clone is labeled as medium-sized (0.01 to 0.1%). V is TRBV6-6 and J is TRBJ2-1, with 9 bases aligning to TRBD1. The CDR3 sequence is 15 residues long. The ends lost 4 bases at V and 7 bases at J; junction bases unmatched: 8. Germline V gene lookup returns CDR1 MNHNY and CDR2 SVGAGI (reference sequence). CDR3 amino acids: CASSFGTGRMNEQFF. The CDR3 nucleotides are TGTGCCAGCAGTTTCGGGACAGGGAGGATGAATGAGCAGTTCTTC.

The chain carries TRBV18 and TRBJ2-5; D is possibly TRBD1 (6 bases). Germline CDR1 KGHSH, CDR2 LQKENI. V was shortened by 1 base and J by 2 bases, with 17 bases between the two germline ends. The CDR3 is made up of 17 amino acids. CDR3 amino acids: CASSPLSLRGHQETQYF. CDR3 DNA sequence: TGTGCCAGCTCACCACTCTCTCTCAGGGGTCATCAAGAGACCCAGTACTTC.

The V call is TRBV14, the J call TRBJ1-1; maybe TRBD1 (6 bases). Looked up from germline, CDR1 is SGHDN and CDR2 is FVKESK. The ends were cut back, 3 bases at V and 5 bases at J, with 13 bases in the middle. CDR3 length equals 14 residues. For the CDR3, the DNA is TGTGCCAGCAGCCACCGGGGGGCGCGAACTGAAGCTTTCTTT. Encoded protein: CASSHRGARTEAFF.

The chain has TRBV6-1 and TRBJ2-5; D possibly corresponds to TRBD1 (6 bases). The J call may be faulty, since TRBJ2-7 better matches the DNA end. The CDR3 runs to 14 residues. CDR1 and CDR2 (germline): MNHNS, SASEGT. The CDR3 DNA reads as TGTGCCAGCAGGCCGGGACAATGGCTCTACGAGCAGTACTTC. This gives the protein CASRPGQWLYEQYF.

The genes are TRBV11-2 and TRBJ2-7; weak D call: TRBD1 (5 bases). Germline CDR1 reads SGHAT; CDR2 reads FQNNGV. Between the trimmed V and J ends, which lost 4 bases and 1 base, there was a span of 11 bases. This CDR3 has 14 residues. The CDR3 region is CASSSIGHSYEQYF. The CDR3 bases are TGTGCCAGCAGCTCGATTGGACATTCCTACGAGCAGTACTTC.

The rearrangement joins TRBV10-3 to TRBJ2-5; the D gene is possibly TRBD2 (6 bases). V dropped 5 bases and J dropped 0 bases, with 10 bases sitting between them. From germline, CDR1 is ENHRY and CDR2 SYGVKD. This CDR3 is built from 14 residues. The CDR3 sequence: CAISLAGNQETQYF. As DNA, the CDR3 is TGTGCCATCAGTTTGGCGGGGAACCAAGAGACCCAGTACTTC.

The chain is built from TRBV4-1 and TRBJ2-1; 10 positions match TRBD1. The junction had 10 bases not matched to a gene; V was cut back by 2 bases and J by 3 bases. The CDR3 has 18 amino acids. CDR1 is MGHRA, CDR2 YSYEKL, per germline. CDR3: CASSQRLRDRGLYNEQFF. The CDR3 DNA is TGCGCCAGCAGCCAAAGACTCCGGGACAGGGGCCTCTACAATGAGCAGTTCTTC.

The genes are TRBV19 and TRBJ1-1; D is perhaps TRBD1 (6 bases). Between the trimmed V and J ends, which lost 6 bases and 5 bases, there was a span of 13 bases. Per germline, CDR1 LNHDA and CDR2 SQIVND (reference sequence). The CDR3 sequence is 13 residues long. DNA of the CDR3: TGTGCCAGTAGCGGACGTGGACAGACTGAAGCTTTCTTT. It is translated as CASSGRGQTEAFF.

This chain links TRBV5-6 with TRBJ1-3; D remains unclear. Germline values: CDR1 SGHDT, CDR2 YYEEEE. Trimming pared 4 bases from V and 2 bases from J, leaving 10 bases between. The CDR3 covers 14 residues. CDR3 nucleotide sequence: TGTGCCAGCAGCCCGGGGAGCCCTGGAAACACCATATATTTT. Translating it yields CASSPGSPGNTIYF. The variable domain in full, with the rest retrieved from reference TRBV5-6 and TRBJ1-3, is DAGVTQSPTHLIKTRGQQVTLRCSPKSGHDTVSWYQQALGQGPQFIFQYYEEEERQRGNFPDRFSGHQFPNYSSELNVNALLLGDSALYLCASSPGSPGNTIYFGEGSWLTVV.

V gene TRBV28 combines with J gene TRBJ2-5; D gene ambiguous. The end of the DNA is better explained by TRBJ2-7, so the J call may be wrong. Germline CDR1 MDHEN, CDR2 SYDVKM. The CDR3 is 11 amino acids. The CDR3 here is CASSSVYEQYF. DNA for the CDR3: TGTGCCAGCAGTTCCGTTTACGAGCAGTACTTC.

This chain joins TRBV6-1 and TRBJ2-7, with TRBD1 as a possible D gene (5 bases). V lost 7 bases and J 0 bases, leaving 10 bases between the germline ends. The CDR3 sequence is 13 residues long. Germline V gives CDR1 MNHNS, CDR2 SASEGT. The CDR3 is CASTLTDSYEQYF. CDR3 nucleotide sequence: TGTGCCAGCACCCTGACAGACTCCTACGAGCAGTACTTC.

CDR3 amino acids: CAISEVRGIYGYTF. The CDR3 bases are TGTGCCATCAGTGAGGTCAGGGGCATCTATGGCTACACCTTC. V is TRBV10-3 and J is TRBJ1-2; D may be TRBD1 (6 bases). Trimming left V 2 bases short and J 4 bases short, with 11 bases between. The CDR3 covers 14 residues. Germline V gene data show CDR1 as ENHRY and CDR2 as SYGVKD.